These 8 T cell receptor beta chains came from one sample sequenced in a study of CD8 T cells in ankylosing spondylitis. In TCRdb, the 5' RACE reads were re-called with MiXCR into one record per CDR3 protein. Found here are 180,000 or so distinct CDR3 sequences, more than 9% of them singletons; the top ten hold under 35%. Sequenced input: blood, either unsorted or a sorted T cell fraction (not recorded which). Receptors originate from a male donor with ankylosing spondylitis or in good health (not recorded which).

This clonotype showed up just a few times. The rearrangement uses TRBV7-9 and TRBJ1-1; tentative D call: TRBD1 (5 bases). Trimming removed 5 bases from V and 7 bases from J, with 26 bases in between. The length of the CDR3 is 17 residues. Germline-derived CDR1 and CDR2 are SEHNR and FQNEAQ (reference sequence). CDR3 nucleotides: TGTGCCAGCAGCACGACCCGGCCGGGACTGACGTTATTTGAAGCTTTCTTT. It translates to CASSTTRPGLTLFEAFF.

This clonotype came up many times. The V call is TRBV6-5, the J call TRBJ2-3, with 10 bases aligning to TRBD2. J lost 5 bases, V lost 0 bases, and 5 bases had no gene match. Per germline, CDR1 MNHEY and CDR2 SVGAGI. The CDR3 loop spans 16 amino acids. CDR3 protein: CASSYSPSGRGDTQYF. The CDR3, as DNA: TGTGCCAGCAGTTACTCGCCTAGCGGGAGAGGAGATACGCAGTATTTT.

The CDR3 DNA follows: TGTGCCAGCAGCAAAGCGAGAGAGTGGCACACTGAAGCTTTCTTT. As protein: CASSKAREWHTEAFF. This rearrangement joins TRBV21-1 to TRBJ1-1. TRBV21-1 is assigned pseudogene status. CDR3 length equals 15 residues.

This clonotype was observed a few times. The V and J genes are TRBV7-2 and TRBJ1-1; D uncertain. The germline gives CDR1 SGHTA, CDR2 FQGNSA. The V end lost 5 bases, the J end lost 7 bases, and 8 bases lay between the germline ends. The CDR3 totals 11 residues. The chain's CDR3 is CASSPENEAFF. The CDR3 nucleotides read TGTGCCAGCAGCCCGGAGAATGAAGCTTTCTTT.

Ten or more counts support this clonotype. The chain links TRBV20-1 to TRBJ1-2; D may be TRBD1 (5 bases). Trimming took 3 bases from V and 1 from J, leaving 6 bases between them. The CDR3 runs 12 residues. Germline CDR1 DFQATT, CDR2 SNEGSKA (reference sequence). DNA of the CDR3: TGCAGTGCTAGTGGACATAACTATGGCTACACCTTC. It translates to CSASGHNYGYTF.

The sample holds a few counts of this clonotype. The rearrangement links TRBV4-2 to TRBJ2-1, with TRBD2 matching over 11 bases. Germline-derived CDR1 and CDR2 are LGHNA and YNFKEQ. The CDR3 length is 15 residues. Trimming cost V 5 bases and J 5 bases; bases outside gene matches: 5. For the CDR3, the DNA is TGTGCCAGCAGCGTTTCTAGCGGGGGGAACAATGAGCAGTTCTTC. This encodes CASSVSSGGNNEQFF.

This clonotype has a count of ten or more. The chain combines TRBV6-2 or TRBV6-3 with TRBJ1-6, with unresolved D. Germline assignment: CDR1 MNHEY and CDR2 SVGEGT. The length of the CDR3 is 12 residues. The V and J ends lost 6 bases and 11 bases respectively, with 11 bases between them. The CDR3 reads CASRGSVAPLHF. In nucleotides, the CDR3 is TGTGCCAGCAGGGGGTCCGTGGCACCCCTCCACTTT.

The chain uses TRBV4-1 and TRBJ2-3; 11 positions agree with TRBD2. After removal of 1 base from V and 5 bases from J, the junction contained 8 bases not matched to a gene. The CDR3 consists of 17 residues. Germline assignment: CDR1 MGHRA and CDR2 YSYEKL. CDR3 DNA sequence: TGCGCCAGCAGCCAAGTCGCACTAGCGGGAGCGGGAGATACGCAGTATTTT. As protein: CASSQVALAGAGDTQYF.